These 3 T cell receptor beta chains were sequenced from one sample in a study of blood T cell repertoires in COVID-19 (dated by TCRdb to 2019 to 2021). The library was made by the immunoSEQ multiplex PCR assay. What TCRdb holds here is the immuneACCESS table cut down to in-frame rearrangements. Part of the clones is not present; checked against another copy, under half of the missing clones reflect an unresolved V gene, and the others are unexplained. The sample table lists about 310,000 clones, 90% of them with a count of one. Roughly 1% of the sample lies in the top ten. Sequenced: peripheral blood. These receptors were taken from a woman aged 40-49 years with COVID-19, enrolled during active disease.

The CDR3 DNA follows: TGTGCCAGCAGCCCCTTGGGGGGGCAAGAGACCCAGTACTTC. Its protein product is CASSPLGGQETQYF. The chain uses TRBV7-8 and TRBJ2-5, with 7 positions matching TRBD2. CDR3 length: 14 residues. Germline trimming cut 5 bases from V and 2 bases from J; bases unmatched to any gene: 5. Germline V gene sequence: CDR1 SGHVS, CDR2 FQNEAQ. The whole variable domain, remainder taken from reference TRBV7-8 and TRBJ2-5, is GAGVSQSPRYKVAKRGQDVALRCDPISGHVSLFWYQQALGQGPEFLTYFQNEAQLDKSGLPSDRFFAERPEGSVSTLKIQRTQQEDSAVYLCASSPLGGQETQYFGPGTRLLVL.

The rearrangement links TRBV9 to TRBJ2-3; 9 bases are a match to TRBD1. The J segment lost 3 bases and the V segment lost 7 bases, leaving 6 bases of the junction unmatched. Germline V gives CDR1 SGDLS, CDR2 YYNGEE. CDR3 length: 14 residues. The CDR3 DNA sequence: TGTGCCAGCTCCGGGGGACAGGGAACAGATACGCAGTATTTT. As protein: CASSGGQGTDTQYF.

The rearrangement links TRBV10-1 to TRBJ2-5; TRBD1 might be the D (5 bases). Germline V gene data show CDR1 as WNHNN and CDR2 as SYGVQD (reference sequence). The CDR3 runs to 14 residues. The germline V and J ends were trimmed by 5 bases and 5 bases, with 15 bases remaining between them. The CDR3: CASSSQVNWETQYF. The CDR3 nucleotides read TGCGCCAGCAGTTCACAGGTTAACTGGGAGACCCAGTACTTC.